This record concerns one TCR beta chain sequence. Its specificity is unknown. This sample was taken from a study of T cell repertoires in cytomegalovirus infection. Study as a whole: Indications came from public TCR beta signatures; they pointed to CMV infection and to a matching HLA type. Overall study results and limits: People with CMV and the relevant HLA were identified by cumulative public TCR beta family frequency.

TCRdb re-derived calls from the reads in MiXCR, one entry per CDR3 protein. Of about 180,000 distinct CDR3 sequences listed, about 17% are singletons. This CDR3 contains 13 residues. V was pared by 4 bases and J by 9 bases, with 5 bases of the junction left unmatched. The V gene's germline CDR1 is MNHEY and CDR2 SVGAGI. Material: CD8+ T cells from PBMCs. The TCR comes from a human donor in good health (CMV status not recorded). Some clones in this sample may be carry-over from other donors' samples. The chain joins TRBV6-5 to TRBJ2-1; 8 bases match TRBD1. CDR3 sequence reads: CASSSTGAGEQFF. The CDR3 coding sequence is TGTGCCAGCAGTTCGACAGGGGCCGGTGAGCAGTTCTTC.